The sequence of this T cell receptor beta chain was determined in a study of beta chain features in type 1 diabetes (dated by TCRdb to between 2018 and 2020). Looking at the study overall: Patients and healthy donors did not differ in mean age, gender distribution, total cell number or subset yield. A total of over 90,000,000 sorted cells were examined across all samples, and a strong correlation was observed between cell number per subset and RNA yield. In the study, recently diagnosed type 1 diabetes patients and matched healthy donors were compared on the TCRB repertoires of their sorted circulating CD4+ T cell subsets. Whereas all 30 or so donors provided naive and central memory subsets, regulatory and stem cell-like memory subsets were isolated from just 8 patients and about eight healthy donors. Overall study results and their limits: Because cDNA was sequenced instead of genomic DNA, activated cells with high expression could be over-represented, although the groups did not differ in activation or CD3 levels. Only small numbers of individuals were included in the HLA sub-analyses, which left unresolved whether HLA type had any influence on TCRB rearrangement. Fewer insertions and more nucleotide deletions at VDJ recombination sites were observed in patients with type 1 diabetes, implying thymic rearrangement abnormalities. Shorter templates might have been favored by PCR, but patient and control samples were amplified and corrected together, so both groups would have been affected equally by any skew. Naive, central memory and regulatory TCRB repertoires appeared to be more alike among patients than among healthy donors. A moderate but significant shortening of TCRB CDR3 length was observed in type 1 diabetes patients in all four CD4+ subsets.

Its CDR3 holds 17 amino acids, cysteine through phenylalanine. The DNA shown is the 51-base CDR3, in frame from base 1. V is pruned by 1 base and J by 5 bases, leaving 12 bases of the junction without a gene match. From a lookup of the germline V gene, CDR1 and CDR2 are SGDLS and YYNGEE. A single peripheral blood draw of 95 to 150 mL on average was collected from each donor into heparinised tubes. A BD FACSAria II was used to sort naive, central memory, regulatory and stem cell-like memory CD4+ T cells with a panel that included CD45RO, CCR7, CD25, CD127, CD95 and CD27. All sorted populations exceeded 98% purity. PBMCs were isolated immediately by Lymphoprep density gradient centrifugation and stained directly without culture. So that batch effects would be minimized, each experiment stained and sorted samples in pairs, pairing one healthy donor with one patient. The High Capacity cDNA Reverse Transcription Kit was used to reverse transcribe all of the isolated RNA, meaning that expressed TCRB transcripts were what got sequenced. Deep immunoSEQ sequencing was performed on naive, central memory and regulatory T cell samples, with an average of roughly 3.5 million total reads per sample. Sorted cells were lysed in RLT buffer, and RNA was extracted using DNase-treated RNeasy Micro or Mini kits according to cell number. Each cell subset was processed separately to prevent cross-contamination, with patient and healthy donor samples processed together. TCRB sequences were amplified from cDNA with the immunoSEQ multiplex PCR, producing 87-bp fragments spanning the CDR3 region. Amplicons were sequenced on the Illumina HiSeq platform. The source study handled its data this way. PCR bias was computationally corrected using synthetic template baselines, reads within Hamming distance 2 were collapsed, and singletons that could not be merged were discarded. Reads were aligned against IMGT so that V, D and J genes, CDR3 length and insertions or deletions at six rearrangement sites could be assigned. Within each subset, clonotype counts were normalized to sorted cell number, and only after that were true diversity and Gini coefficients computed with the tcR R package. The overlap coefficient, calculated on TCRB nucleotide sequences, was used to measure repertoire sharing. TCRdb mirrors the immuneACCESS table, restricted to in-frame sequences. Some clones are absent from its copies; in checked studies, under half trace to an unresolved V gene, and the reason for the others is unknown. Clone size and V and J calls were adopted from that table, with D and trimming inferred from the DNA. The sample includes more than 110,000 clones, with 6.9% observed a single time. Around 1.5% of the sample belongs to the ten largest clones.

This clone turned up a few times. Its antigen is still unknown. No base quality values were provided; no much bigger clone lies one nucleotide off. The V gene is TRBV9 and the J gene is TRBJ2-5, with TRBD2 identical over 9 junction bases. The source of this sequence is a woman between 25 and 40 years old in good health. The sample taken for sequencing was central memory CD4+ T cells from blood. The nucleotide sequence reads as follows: TGTGCCAGCAGCGTATCGGGTGGCGGGAGGGCCTCGGAGACCCAGTACTTC. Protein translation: CASSVSGGGRASETQYF. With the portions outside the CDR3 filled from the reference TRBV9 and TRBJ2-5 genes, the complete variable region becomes DSGVTQTPKHLITATGQRVTLRCSPRSGDLSVYWYQQSLDQGLQFLIQYYNGEERAKGNILERFSAQQFPDLHSELNLSSLELGDSALYFCASSVSGGGRASETQYFGPGTRLLVL.